This TCR beta chain was captured by sequencing in a study of blood T cell repertoires in COVID-19. Overall study context: Samples came from the United States, Italy and Spain, spanning acute and convalescent COVID-19. T cells, B-cell-depleted T cells, or PBMCs supplied cDNA or gDNA.

Note on this clone: No conserved phenylalanine or tryptophan is present at the end of the CDR3, so a read error is the likely explanation. The DNA is left out, because the CDR3 cannot be placed on it with certainty; the CDR3 is given as TCRdb lists it.

Enrollment of patients from Seattle took place during active infection, with longitudinal follow-up. Per the original data handling: Counts of nucleated cells, estimated from reference gene primer amplification, were obtained. Using immunoSEQ multiplex PCR, the repertoire was profiled, and TCRdb retains in-frame clones only, with some absent. The V and J calls and clone size are taken from that table; D and trimming were inferred from the DNA. The profile shows approximately 500,000 clones, approximately 88% of them singletons. This TCR derives from a woman aged 45-60 years with COVID-19, enrolled during active disease. The sequenced material came from peripheral blood.

CDR3 protein: CASSPGDRAPFI. This chain links TRBV11-2 with TRBJ1-2; the listed D gene, TRBD1, was not tested against the DNA. Germline CDR1 and CDR2: SGHAT and FQNNGV. The CDR3 sequence runs 12 residues, both termini included.